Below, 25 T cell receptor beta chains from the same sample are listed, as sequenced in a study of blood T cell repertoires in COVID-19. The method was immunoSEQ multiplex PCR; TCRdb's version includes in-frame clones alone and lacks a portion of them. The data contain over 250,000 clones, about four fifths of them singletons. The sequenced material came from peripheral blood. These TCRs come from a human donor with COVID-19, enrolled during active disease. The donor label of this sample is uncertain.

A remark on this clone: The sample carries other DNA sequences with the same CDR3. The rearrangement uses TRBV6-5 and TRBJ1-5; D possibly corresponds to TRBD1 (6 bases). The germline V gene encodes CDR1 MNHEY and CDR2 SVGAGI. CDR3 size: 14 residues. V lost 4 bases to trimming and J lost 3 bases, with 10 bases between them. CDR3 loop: CASSSTGNNQPQHF. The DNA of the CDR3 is TGTGCCAGCAGTTCAACAGGGAACAATCAGCCCCAGCATTTT.

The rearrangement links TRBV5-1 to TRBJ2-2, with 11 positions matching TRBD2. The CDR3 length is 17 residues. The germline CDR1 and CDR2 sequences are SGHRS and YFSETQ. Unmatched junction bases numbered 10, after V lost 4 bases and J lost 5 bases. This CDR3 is CASSKTSGRVRTGELFF. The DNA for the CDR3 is TGCGCCAGCAGCAAAACTAGCGGGAGAGTTCGGACCGGGGAGCTGTTTTTT.

The CDR3 nucleotides read TGTGCCATCAGTGTTGCCGGGACTAGCGGGATTCAAGAGCAGTACTTC. Protein sequence: CAISVAGTSGIQEQYF. The chain combines TRBV10-3 with TRBJ2-7, with TRBD2 matching over 13 bases. J was trimmed by 7 bases and V by 4 bases; bases with no gene match: 10. The CDR3 has 16 amino acids. The germline gives CDR1 ENHRY, CDR2 SYGVKD.

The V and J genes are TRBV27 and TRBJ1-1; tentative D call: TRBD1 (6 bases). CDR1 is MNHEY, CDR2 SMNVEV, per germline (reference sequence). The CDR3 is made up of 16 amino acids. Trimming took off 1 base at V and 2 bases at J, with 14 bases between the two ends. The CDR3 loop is CASSLFGRGGNTEAFF. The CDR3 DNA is TGTGCCAGCAGTTTATTCGGTAGGGGGGGAAACACTGAAGCTTTCTTT.

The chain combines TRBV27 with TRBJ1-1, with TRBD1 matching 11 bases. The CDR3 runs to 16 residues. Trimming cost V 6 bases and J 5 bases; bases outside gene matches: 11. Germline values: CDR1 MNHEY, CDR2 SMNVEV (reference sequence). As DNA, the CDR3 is TGTGCCAGCAGCTACTCGCGGACAGGGGGCCTAACTGAAGCTTTCTTT. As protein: CASSYSRTGGLTEAFF.

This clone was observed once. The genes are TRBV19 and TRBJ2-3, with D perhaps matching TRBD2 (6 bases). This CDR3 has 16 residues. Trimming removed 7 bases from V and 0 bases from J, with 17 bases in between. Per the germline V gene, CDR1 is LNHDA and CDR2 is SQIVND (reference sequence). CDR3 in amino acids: CASKIRGTPSTDTQYF. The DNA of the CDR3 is TGTGCCAGTAAGATTCGGGGGACCCCTAGCACAGATACGCAGTATTTT.

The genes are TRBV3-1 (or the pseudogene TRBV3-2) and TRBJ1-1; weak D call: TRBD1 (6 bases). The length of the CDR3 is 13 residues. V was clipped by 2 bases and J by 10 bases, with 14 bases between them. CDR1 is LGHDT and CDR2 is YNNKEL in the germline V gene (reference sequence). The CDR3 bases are TGTGCCAGCAGCCAACAAGGGGAGGGGGGAGCTTTCTTT. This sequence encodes CASSQQGEGGAFF.

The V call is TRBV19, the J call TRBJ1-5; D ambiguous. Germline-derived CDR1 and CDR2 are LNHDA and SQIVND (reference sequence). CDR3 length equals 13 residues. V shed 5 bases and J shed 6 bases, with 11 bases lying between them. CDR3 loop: CASSAERAQPQHF. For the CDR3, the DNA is TGTGCCAGTAGTGCGGAGAGGGCTCAGCCCCAGCATTTT.

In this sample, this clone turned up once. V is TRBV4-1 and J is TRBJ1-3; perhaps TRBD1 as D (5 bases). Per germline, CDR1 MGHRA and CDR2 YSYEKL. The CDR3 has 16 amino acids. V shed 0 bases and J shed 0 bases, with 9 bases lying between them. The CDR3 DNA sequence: TGCGCCAGCAGCCAAGAAGGGGCCAGCTCTGGAAACACCATATATTTT. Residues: CASSQEGASSGNTIYF.

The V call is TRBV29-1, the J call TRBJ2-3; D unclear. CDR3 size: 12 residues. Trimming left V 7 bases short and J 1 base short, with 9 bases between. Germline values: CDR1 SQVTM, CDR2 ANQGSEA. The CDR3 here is CSAMIGTDTQYF. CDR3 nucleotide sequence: TGCAGCGCTATGATAGGCACAGATACGCAGTATTTT.

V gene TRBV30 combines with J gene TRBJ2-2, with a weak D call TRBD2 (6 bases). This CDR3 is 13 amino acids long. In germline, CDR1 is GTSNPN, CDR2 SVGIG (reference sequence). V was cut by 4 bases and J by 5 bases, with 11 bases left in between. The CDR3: CAWKTSLTGELFF. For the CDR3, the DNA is TGTGCCTGGAAGACTAGTTTAACCGGGGAGCTGTTTTTT.

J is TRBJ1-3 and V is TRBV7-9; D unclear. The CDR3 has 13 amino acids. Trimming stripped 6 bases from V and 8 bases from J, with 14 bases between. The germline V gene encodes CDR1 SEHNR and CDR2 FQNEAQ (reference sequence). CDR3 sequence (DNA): TGTGCCAGCAGTTTCGGAGGTGGGGACACCATATATTTT. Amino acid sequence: CASSFGGGDTIYF.

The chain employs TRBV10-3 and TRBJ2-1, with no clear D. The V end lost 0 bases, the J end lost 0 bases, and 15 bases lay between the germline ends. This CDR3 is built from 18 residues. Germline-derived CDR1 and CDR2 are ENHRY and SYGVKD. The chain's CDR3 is CAISESTRRSSSYNEQFF. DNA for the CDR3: TGTGCCATCAGTGAGTCGACTCGAAGGTCGAGCTCCTACAATGAGCAGTTCTTC.

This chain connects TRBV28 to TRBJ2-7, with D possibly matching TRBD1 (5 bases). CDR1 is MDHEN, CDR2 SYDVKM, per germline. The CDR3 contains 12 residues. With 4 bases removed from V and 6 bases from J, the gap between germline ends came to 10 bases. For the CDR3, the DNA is TGTGCCAGCAGTTGGTGGGGCGGCGAGCAGTACTTC. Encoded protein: CASSWWGGEQYF.

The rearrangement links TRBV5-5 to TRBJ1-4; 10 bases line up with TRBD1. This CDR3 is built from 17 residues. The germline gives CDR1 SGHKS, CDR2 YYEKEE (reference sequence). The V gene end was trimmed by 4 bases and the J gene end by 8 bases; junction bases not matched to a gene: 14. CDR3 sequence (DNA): TGTGCCAGCAGCCCGGGGACAGGGGTAACCTTCGGGGAAAAACTGTTTTTT. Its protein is CASSPGTGVTFGEKLFF.

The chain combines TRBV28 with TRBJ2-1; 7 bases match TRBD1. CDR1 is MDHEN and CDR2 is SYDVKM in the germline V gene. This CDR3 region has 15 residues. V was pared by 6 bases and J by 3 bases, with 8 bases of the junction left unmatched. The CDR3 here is CASSTQGRGYNEQFF. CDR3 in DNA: TGTGCCAGCAGCACACAGGGGAGAGGCTACAATGAGCAGTTCTTC.

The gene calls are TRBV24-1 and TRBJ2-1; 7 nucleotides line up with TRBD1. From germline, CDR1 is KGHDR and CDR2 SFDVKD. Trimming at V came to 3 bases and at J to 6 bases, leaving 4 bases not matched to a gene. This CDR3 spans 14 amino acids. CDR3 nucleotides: TGTGCCACCAGTGATGGACAGGTGGGCAATGAGCAGTTCTTC. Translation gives CATSDGQVGNEQFF.

The CDR3 region is CSASWRDREAAFF. The CDR3 DNA reads as TGCAGTGCTAGTTGGCGGGACAGAGAGGCAGCTTTCTTT. The J gene is TRBJ1-1, the V gene TRBV20-1; 7 bases match TRBD1. Germline CDR1 and CDR2: DFQATT and SNEGSKA (reference sequence). The CDR3 is made up of 13 amino acids. V lost 3 bases and J lost 10; bases outside the gene matches: 11.

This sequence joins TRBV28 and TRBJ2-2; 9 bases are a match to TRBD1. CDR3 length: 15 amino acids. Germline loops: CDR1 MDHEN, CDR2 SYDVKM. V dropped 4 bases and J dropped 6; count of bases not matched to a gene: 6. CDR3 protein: CASSWDRAVAGELFF. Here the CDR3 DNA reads TGTGCCAGCAGTTGGGACAGGGCTGTGGCCGGGGAGCTGTTTTTT.

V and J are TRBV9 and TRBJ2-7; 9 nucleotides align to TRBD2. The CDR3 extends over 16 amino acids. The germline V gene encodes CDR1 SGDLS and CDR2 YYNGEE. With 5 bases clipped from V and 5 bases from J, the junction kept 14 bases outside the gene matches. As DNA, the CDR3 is TGTGCCAGCAGTGGTCTTGGGGCGGGAGGGCCTAACGAGCAGTACTTC. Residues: CASSGLGAGGPNEQYF.

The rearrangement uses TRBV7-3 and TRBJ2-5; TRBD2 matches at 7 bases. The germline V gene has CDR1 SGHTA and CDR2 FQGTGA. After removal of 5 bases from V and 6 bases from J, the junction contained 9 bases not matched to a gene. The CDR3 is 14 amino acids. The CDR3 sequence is CASSGTIQPKTQYF. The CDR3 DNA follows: TGTGCCAGCAGCGGGACTATACAGCCGAAGACCCAGTACTTC.

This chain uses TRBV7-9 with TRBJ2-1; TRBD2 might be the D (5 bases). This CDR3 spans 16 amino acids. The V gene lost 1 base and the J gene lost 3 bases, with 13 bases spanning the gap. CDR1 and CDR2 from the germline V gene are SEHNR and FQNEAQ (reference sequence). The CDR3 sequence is CASSLERLAGYNEQFF. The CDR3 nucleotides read TGTGCCAGCAGCTTAGAGCGGCTGGCGGGCTACAATGAGCAGTTCTTC. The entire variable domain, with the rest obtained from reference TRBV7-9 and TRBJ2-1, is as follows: DTGVSQNPRHKITKRGQNVTFRCDPISEHNRLYWYRQTLGQGPEFLTYFQNEAQLEKSRLLSDRFSAERPKGSFSTLEIQRTEQGDSAMYLCASSLERLAGYNEQFFGPGTRLTVL.

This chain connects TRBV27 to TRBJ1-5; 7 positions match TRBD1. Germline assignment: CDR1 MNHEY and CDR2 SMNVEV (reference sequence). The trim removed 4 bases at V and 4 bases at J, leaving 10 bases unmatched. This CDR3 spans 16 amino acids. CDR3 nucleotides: TGTGCCAGCAGTTCCGATATCAGGGGGACGAATCAGCCCCAGCATTTT. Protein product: CASSSDIRGTNQPQHF.

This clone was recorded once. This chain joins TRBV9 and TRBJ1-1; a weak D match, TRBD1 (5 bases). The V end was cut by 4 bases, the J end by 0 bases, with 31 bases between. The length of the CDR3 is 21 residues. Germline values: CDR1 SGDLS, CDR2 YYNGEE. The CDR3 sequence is CASSPRLGFGGSGSMNTEAFF. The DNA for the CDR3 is TGTGCCAGCAGCCCCCGACTTGGGTTCGGGGGGTCGGGGAGTATGAACACTGAAGCTTTCTTT.

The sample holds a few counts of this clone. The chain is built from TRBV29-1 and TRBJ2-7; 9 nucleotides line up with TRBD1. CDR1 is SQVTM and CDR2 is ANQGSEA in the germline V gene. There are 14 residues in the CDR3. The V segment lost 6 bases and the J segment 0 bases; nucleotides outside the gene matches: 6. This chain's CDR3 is CSVGGQGSSYEQYF. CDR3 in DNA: TGCAGCGTCGGGGGACAGGGAAGCTCCTACGAGCAGTACTTC.